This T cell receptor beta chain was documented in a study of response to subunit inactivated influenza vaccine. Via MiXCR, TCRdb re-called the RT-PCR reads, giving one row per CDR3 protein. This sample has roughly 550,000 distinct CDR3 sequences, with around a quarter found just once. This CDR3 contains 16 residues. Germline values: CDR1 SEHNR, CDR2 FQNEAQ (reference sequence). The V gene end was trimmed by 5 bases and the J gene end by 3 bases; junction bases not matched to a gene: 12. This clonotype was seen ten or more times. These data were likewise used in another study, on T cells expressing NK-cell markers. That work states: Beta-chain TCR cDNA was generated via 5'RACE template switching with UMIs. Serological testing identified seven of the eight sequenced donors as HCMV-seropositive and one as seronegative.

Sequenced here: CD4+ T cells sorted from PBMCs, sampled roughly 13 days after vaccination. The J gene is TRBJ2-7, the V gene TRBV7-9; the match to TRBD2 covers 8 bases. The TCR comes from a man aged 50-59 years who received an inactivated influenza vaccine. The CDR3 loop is CASSARGGVMDYEQYF. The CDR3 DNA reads TGTGCCAGCAGCGCCCGGGGGGGGGTTATGGACTACGAGCAGTACTTC. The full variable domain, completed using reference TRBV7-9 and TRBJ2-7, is DTGVSQNPRHKITKRGQNVTFRCDPISEHNRLYWYRQTLGQGPEFLTYFQNEAQLEKSRLLSDRFSAERPKGSFSTLEIQRTEQGDSAMYLCASSARGGVMDYEQYFGPGTRLTVT.